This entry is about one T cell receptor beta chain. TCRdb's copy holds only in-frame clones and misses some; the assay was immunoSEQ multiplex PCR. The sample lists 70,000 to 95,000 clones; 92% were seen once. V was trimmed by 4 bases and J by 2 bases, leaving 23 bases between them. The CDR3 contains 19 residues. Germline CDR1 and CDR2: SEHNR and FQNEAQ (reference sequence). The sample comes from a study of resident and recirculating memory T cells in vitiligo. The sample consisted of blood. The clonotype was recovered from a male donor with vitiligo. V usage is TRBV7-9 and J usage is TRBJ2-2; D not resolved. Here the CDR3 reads CASSSAPFRLIPNTGELFF. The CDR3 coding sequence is TGTGCCAGCAGCTCCGCCCCATTTCGACTGATACCAAACACCGGGGAGCTGTTTTTT.